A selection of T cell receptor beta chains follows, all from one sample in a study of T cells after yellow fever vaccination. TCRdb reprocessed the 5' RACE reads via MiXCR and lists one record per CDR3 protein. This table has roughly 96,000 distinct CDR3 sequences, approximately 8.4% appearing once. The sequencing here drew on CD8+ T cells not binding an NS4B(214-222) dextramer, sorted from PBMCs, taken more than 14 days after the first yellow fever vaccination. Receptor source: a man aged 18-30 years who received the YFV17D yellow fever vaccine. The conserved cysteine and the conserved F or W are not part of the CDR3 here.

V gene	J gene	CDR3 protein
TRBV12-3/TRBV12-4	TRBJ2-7	ATGQSTYEQY
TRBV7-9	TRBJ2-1	ASSPLRTGSEQF
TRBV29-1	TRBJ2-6	SVEGLLGASSGANVLT
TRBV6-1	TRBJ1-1	ASRTFRGLNTEAF
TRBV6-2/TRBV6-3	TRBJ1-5	ASSYIAQNQPQH
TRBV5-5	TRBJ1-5	ASSLRGNRGQPQH
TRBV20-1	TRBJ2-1	SADASGGASEQF
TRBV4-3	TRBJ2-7	ASSQGNREREQY
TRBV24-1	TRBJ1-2	ATSDWTVDRGHT
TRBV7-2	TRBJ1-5	ASSSRGWNQPQH
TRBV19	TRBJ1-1	ATTEETGDEAF
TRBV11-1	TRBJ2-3	ASSLPRTRNFGTDTQY
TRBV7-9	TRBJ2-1	ASSLSAGGRYNEQF
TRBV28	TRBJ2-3	ASTRGGLAPGDTQY
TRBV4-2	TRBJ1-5	ASSQGLPSNQPQH
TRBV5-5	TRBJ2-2	ASSLRDRVTGELF
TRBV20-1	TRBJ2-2	SASLAGESTGELF
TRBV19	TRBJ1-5	ASKGQGLSNQPQH
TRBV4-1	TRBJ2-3	ASSQDRLTTDTQY
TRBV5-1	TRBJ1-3	ASSDGTGSLSSGNTIY